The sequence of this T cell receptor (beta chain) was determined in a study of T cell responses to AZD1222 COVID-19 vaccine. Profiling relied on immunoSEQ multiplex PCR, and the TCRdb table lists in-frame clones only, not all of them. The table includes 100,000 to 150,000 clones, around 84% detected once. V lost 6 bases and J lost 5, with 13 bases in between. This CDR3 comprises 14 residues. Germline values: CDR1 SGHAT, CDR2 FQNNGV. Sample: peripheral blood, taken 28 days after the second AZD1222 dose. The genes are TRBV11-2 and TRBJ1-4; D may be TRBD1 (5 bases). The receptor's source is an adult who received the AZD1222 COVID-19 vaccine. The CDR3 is CASRPRGKNEKLFF. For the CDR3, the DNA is TGTGCCAGCAGACCAAGGGGAAAGAATGAAAAACTGTTTTTT.